The 20 T cell receptor beta chains below all came from one sample that was sequenced in a study of cytomegalovirus exposure and HLA in healthy donors. Use of 60 Vbeta and 13 Jbeta primers characterized the PCR. Sequencing used immunoSEQ multiplex PCR; TCRdb keeps in-frame clones, though not all of them. The sample records 120,000 to 150,000 clones, more than 75% being singletons. The sequenced sample consisted of PBMCs. The receptors were gathered from a man between 18 and 29 years old in good health and CMV-seropositive.

The J gene is TRBJ1-1, the V gene TRBV2; 8 bases fit TRBD1. Germline V gene sequence: CDR1 SNHLY, CDR2 FYNNEI. With V trimmed by 6 bases and J by 4 bases, 7 bases remained unmatched. This CDR3 has 14 residues. CDR3 region: CASSNRQGPTEAFF. The CDR3 DNA reads TGTGCCAGCAGCAACCGACAGGGGCCCACTGAAGCTTTCTTT.

This chain uses TRBV28 with TRBJ2-6; a possible D gene is TRBD1 (5 bases). V was clipped by 9 bases and J by 0 bases, with 9 bases between them. This CDR3 contains 14 residues. Germline lookup yields CDR1 MDHEN and CDR2 SYDVKM. CDR3 nucleotide sequence: TGTGCCAGTAGGGGAATCTCTGGGGCCAACGTCCTGACTTTC. This gives the protein CASRGISGANVLTF.

The J gene is TRBJ2-3, the V gene TRBV5-1; 12 bases are a match to TRBD2. After removal of 1 base from V and 0 bases from J, the junction contained 15 bases not matched to a gene. The length of the CDR3 is 21 residues. Germline CDR1 and CDR2: SGHRS and YFSETQ. The CDR3 region is CASSLQWNGFGLAGSTDTQYF. CDR3 coding DNA: TGCGCCAGCAGCTTGCAATGGAACGGCTTTGGACTAGCGGGGAGCACAGATACGCAGTATTTT.

This chain joins TRBV13 and TRBJ2-5; 16 bases fit TRBD2. Germline CDR1 PRHDT, CDR2 FYEKMQ (reference sequence). The CDR3 is made up of 18 amino acids. The V and J ends lost 4 bases and 3 bases, in that order; junction bases with no gene match: 8. In DNA, the CDR3 is TGTGCCAGCAGCTCCCTGGGACTAGCGGGAGGGCCGGAAGAGACCCAGTACTTC. It yields the protein CASSSLGLAGGPEETQYF.

This sequence joins TRBV6-5 and TRBJ1-5, with 7 positions matching TRBD1. Unmatched junction bases numbered 6, after V lost 7 bases and J lost 0 bases. The CDR3 spans 15 residues. Germline CDR1 and CDR2: MNHEY and SVGAGI. CDR3 sequence reads: CASTPDRNSNQPQHF. The CDR3 DNA reads as TGTGCCAGCACCCCGGACAGGAATAGCAATCAGCCCCAGCATTTT.

In the case of this clone: This specimen includes other DNA sequences encoding the same CDR3. This chain links TRBV28 with TRBJ2-1, with 8 positions matching TRBD1. CDR1 and CDR2 from the germline V gene are MDHEN and SYDVKM. The J segment lost 6 bases and the V segment lost 5 bases, leaving 6 bases of the junction unmatched. The CDR3 is made up of 14 amino acids. The CDR3 sequence is CASSLGQGRNEQFF. In DNA, the CDR3 is TGTGCCAGCAGTCTCGGACAGGGACGCAATGAGCAGTTCTTC.

The sample holds a few counts of this clone. V usage is TRBV4-2 and J usage is TRBJ2-1, with TRBD2 matching over 8 bases. J lost 0 bases, V lost 3 bases, and 7 bases had no gene match. This CDR3 has 17 residues. Germline CDR1 and CDR2: LGHNA and YNFKEQ. Here the CDR3 DNA reads TGTGCCAGCAGCCAGGTAGCGGGGACCAGCTCCTACAATGAGCAGTTCTTC. This gives the protein CASSQVAGTSSYNEQFF.

The table lists this clone with a count of one. The chain links TRBV9 to TRBJ2-1; 13 bases match TRBD2. V was clipped by 2 bases and J by 9 bases; unmatched bases: 14. CDR1 and CDR2 (germline): SGDLS, YYNGEE. CDR3 length: 18 residues. The CDR3 loop reads CASSVTSGRALTIVEQFF. In DNA form, the CDR3 reads TGTGCCAGCAGCGTCACTAGCGGGAGGGCCCTGACGATTGTTGAGCAGTTCTTC. Complete variable domain (other parts from reference TRBV9 and TRBJ2-1): DSGVTQTPKHLITATGQRVTLRCSPRSGDLSVYWYQQSLDQGLQFLIQYYNGEERAKGNILERFSAQQFPDLHSELNLSSLELGDSALYFCASSVTSGRALTIVEQFFGPGTRLTVL.

The chain combines TRBV6-1 with TRBJ1-2, with D perhaps matching TRBD1 (5 bases). V lost 0 bases, J lost 5 bases, and 13 bases lay in between. The CDR3 runs to 15 residues. CDR1 and CDR2 (germline): MNHNS, SASEGT. CDR3 loop: CASSEAQGGGYGYTF. CDR3 sequence (DNA): TGTGCCAGCAGTGAAGCGCAGGGCGGCGGATATGGCTACACCTTC.

The chain combines TRBV7-9 with TRBJ2-7, with a tentative D call TRBD1 (6 bases). The CDR3 sequence is 17 residues long. V lost 4 bases to trimming and J lost 0 bases, with 19 bases between them. Germline CDR1 and CDR2: SEHNR and FQNEAQ (reference sequence). Here the CDR3 reads CASSSTRTAESSYEQYF. CDR3 in DNA: TGTGCCAGCAGCTCCACACGGACAGCCGAGAGCTCCTACGAGCAGTACTTC. Variable domain in full (rest from reference TRBV7-9 and TRBJ2-7): DTGVSQNPRHKITKRGQNVTFRCDPISEHNRLYWYRQTLGQGPEFLTYFQNEAQLEKSRLLSDRFSAERPKGSFSTLEIQRTEQGDSAMYLCASSSTRTAESSYEQYFGPGTRLTVT.

V usage is TRBV2 and J usage is TRBJ2-1, with D perhaps TRBD1 (5 bases). V was pared by 2 bases and J by 7 bases, with 9 bases between. Germline CDR1 is SNHLY and CDR2 is FYNNEI. The CDR3 has 13 amino acids. The CDR3 loop reads CASSEFRANEQFF. In DNA, the CDR3 is TGTGCCAGCAGTGAATTCAGGGCTAATGAGCAGTTCTTC.

The chain combines TRBV7-6 with TRBJ1-1, with a tentative D call TRBD1 (6 bases). CDR1 and CDR2 from the germline V gene are SGHVS and FNYEAQ. V lost 2 bases, J lost 4 bases, and 17 bases lay in between. CDR3 size: 16 residues. Here the CDR3 DNA reads TGTGCCAGCAGCTTAATGGGACAATCGGGGGGCACTGAAGCTTTCTTT. Translated, it gives CASSLMGQSGGTEAFF.

This clone has just one count. This chain joins TRBV5-1 and TRBJ2-5, with 9 bases identical to TRBD2. The CDR3 totals 16 residues. The germline gives CDR1 SGHRS, CDR2 YFSETQ. The J segment lost 5 bases and the V segment lost 5 bases, leaving 13 bases of the junction unmatched. The CDR3: CASREELAGVWETQYF. The CDR3 region has the DNA TGCGCCAGCAGGGAGGAATTAGCGGGAGTCTGGGAGACCCAGTACTTC.

The chain recombines TRBV11-1 with TRBJ2-1; TRBD2 agrees at 8 bases. This CDR3 comprises 16 residues. With 3 bases clipped from V and 7 bases from J, the junction kept 11 bases outside the gene matches. The germline V gene encodes CDR1 SGHAT and CDR2 FQDESV (reference sequence). The CDR3 DNA reads as TGTGCCAGCAGCTTCGAAGTAGCGGGGAGAGCGAATGAGCAGTTCTTC. Translating gives CASSFEVAGRANEQFF.

V gene TRBV5-1 combines with J gene TRBJ1-1; D unclear. Trimming removed 0 bases from V and 1 base from J, with 7 bases in between. Germline V gene lookup returns CDR1 SGHRS and CDR2 YFSETQ. The CDR3 totals 14 residues. The CDR3 protein is CASSLANRNTEAFF. The CDR3 DNA follows: TGCGCCAGCAGCTTGGCCAACAGGAACACTGAAGCTTTCTTT.

V is TRBV7-6 and J is TRBJ2-7; the D gene is possibly TRBD1 (5 bases). Deletions cut 9 bases from V and 1 base from J, with 19 bases between. The CDR3 has 15 residues. Germline lookup yields CDR1 SGHVS and CDR2 FNYEAQ. Written as DNA, the CDR3 is TGTGCCAGTCCGGCAGGGAATTTTCTATCCTACGAGCAGTACTTC. This translates into CASPAGNFLSYEQYF.

This chain links TRBV27 with TRBJ1-1, with D uncertain. Per germline, CDR1 MNHEY and CDR2 SMNVEV (reference sequence). Between the trimmed V and J ends, which lost 2 bases and 4 bases, there was a span of 8 bases. There are 13 residues in the CDR3. CDR3 residues: CASSLPGGTEAFF. The DNA of the CDR3 is TGTGCCAGCAGTTTACCGGGTGGCACTGAAGCTTTCTTT.

This clone has only a few counts. The rearrangement joins TRBV11-2 to TRBJ2-7, with a tentative D call TRBD1 (6 bases). The V end was cut by 4 bases, the J end by 3 bases, with 13 bases between. The CDR3 contains 14 residues. Germline V gene sequence: CDR1 SGHAT, CDR2 FQNNGV. The CDR3 DNA follows: TGTGCCAGCAGCTGGGACATTGGGAGCTACGAGCAGTACTTC. It yields the protein CASSWDIGSYEQYF.

This clone was seen a few times. The chain couples TRBV5-1 to TRBJ2-1; the match to TRBD2 covers 14 bases. CDR3 length: 16 residues. Germline V lookup: CDR1 SGHRS, CDR2 YFSETQ. V shed 0 bases, J shed 7 bases, and the junction held 3 bases outside the gene matches. In DNA, the CDR3 is TGCGCCAGCAGCTTGGCCGGGACTAGCGGGAGAAATGAGCAGTTCTTC. This encodes CASSLAGTSGRNEQFF.

The rearrangement uses TRBV19 and TRBJ2-3; the match to TRBD2 covers 11 bases. Germline V CDR1 and CDR2: LNHDA, SQIVND (reference sequence). The V segment lost 8 bases and the J segment 1 base; nucleotides outside the gene matches: 14. The CDR3 has 18 residues. CDR3 sequence reads: CASPPSGTSGSGTDTQYF. CDR3 nucleotide sequence: TGTGCCAGTCCCCCCAGCGGGACTAGCGGATCTGGCACAGATACGCAGTATTTT.